This T cell receptor (beta chain) was recovered during a study of T cell responses to AZD1222 COVID-19 vaccine. Across the study: The study pooled second doses at about 4 or about 12 weeks.

The method was immunoSEQ multiplex PCR; TCRdb's version includes in-frame clones alone and lacks a portion of them. The table records 150,000 to 200,000 clones, almost 95% of them present only once. Turning to this clone: Its antigen is not identified.

Study outcomes and limitations: A reported finding is that nearly half of spike-specific TCRs target unmutated variant regions. AZD1222 recipients seropositive at baseline numbered only six or seven. Elevations in Spike-specific TCR breadth and depth followed administration of two AZD1222 doses.

The germline CDR1 and CDR2 sequences are LNHDA and SQIVND (reference sequence). This CDR3 has 13 amino acids. V was cut by 5 bases and J by 6 bases, with 10 bases left in between. Sequencing used peripheral blood, obtained on day 0 of AZD1222 vaccination. The TCR sequence derives from an adult in good health. This chain joins TRBV19 and TRBJ2-2; no clear D. CDR3 sequence: CASSETGPGELFF. CDR3 DNA sequence: TGTGCCAGTAGTGAGACGGGCCCCGGGGAGCTGTTTTTT. Filled out from reference TRBV19 and TRBJ2-2, the complete variable domain reads DGGITQSPKYLFRKEGQNVTLSCEQNLNHDAMYWYRQDPGQGLRLIYYSQIVNDFQKGDIAEGYSVSREKKESFPLTVTSAQKNPTAFYLCASSETGPGELFFGEGSRLTVL.